This TCR beta chain was sequenced in a study of post-analysis software for immune sequencing data. Study-wide background: Several disease courses (relapsing-remitting, secondary progressive and progressive-relapsing) of multiple sclerosis were included. Findings and caveats of the study: Higher frequency in patients than in controls was seen for about five TRBV segments, with TRBV5-6, TRBV5-1 and TRBV20-1 among them. By F measure, samples from a shared preparation batch strongly co-clustered. Those with multiple sclerosis, the patient group, showed significantly lower normalized Chao1 diversity than controls.

This CDR3 has 14 amino acids. With 4 bases clipped from V and 5 bases from J, the junction kept 5 bases outside the gene matches. The germline V gene encodes CDR1 MNHNS and CDR2 SASEGT. Notes on this clonotype: The antigen remains undetermined.

Unique molecular identifiers had been added to the TCR beta cDNA libraries. Input of about 0.85 to 10 million T cells yielded about half a million cDNA molecules. Each CDR3 protein gets one entry after TCRdb re-called the PCR reads with MiXCR. The profile shows a few hundred thousand distinct CDR3 sequences, roughly 38% of them singletons. V is TRBV6-1 and J is TRBJ2-7, with 10 bases lining up with TRBD1. The clonotype originates from a girl aged 2-10 years with multiple sclerosis. The material sequenced was blood. CDR3 loop: CASSGQGAVNEQYF. CDR3 coding DNA: TGTGCCAGCAGTGGACAGGGGGCGGTCAACGAGCAGTACTTC.